A single sample gave rise to the 24 T cell receptor beta chains below, sequenced in a study of blood T cell repertoires in COVID-19. Only in-frame clones appear in the TCRdb table, and some are missing; sequencing was by immunoSEQ multiplex PCR. The repertoire consists of 150,000 to 200,000 clones, with more than 70% occurring once and the leading ten covering around 5.9%. The sample taken for sequencing was PBMCs or T cells enriched from blood (not recorded which). The receptors were sampled from a man in his forties who had recovered from COVID-19.

The chain is built from TRBV5-1 and TRBJ2-5; 7 bases map to TRBD2. Germline CDR1 reads SGHRS; CDR2 reads YFSETQ. The CDR3 has 15 amino acids. Losses at the gene ends were 3 bases for V and 5 bases for J; bases not matched to a gene: 10. The DNA for the CDR3 is TGCGCCAGCAGCTCGCCCGGGGGGTGGGAGGAGACCCAGTACTTC. Translation: CASSSPGGWEETQYF.

This clone was counted a single time. This chain joins TRBV3-1 (or the pseudogene TRBV3-2) and TRBJ1-1; TRBD1 aligns across 7 bases. Per the germline V gene, CDR1 is LGHDT and CDR2 is YNNKEL (reference sequence). V gave up 1 base and J gave up 7 bases; unmatched junction bases: 6. The CDR3 length is 14 residues. CDR3 residues: CASSQVQGGIEAFF. The CDR3 DNA follows: TGTGCCAGCAGCCAAGTCCAGGGGGGAATTGAAGCTTTCTTT.

The chain combines TRBV4-1 with TRBJ1-1, with D possibly matching TRBD1 (6 bases). Trimming pared 2 bases from V and 0 bases from J, leaving 13 bases between. There are 16 residues in the CDR3. From germline, CDR1 is MGHRA and CDR2 YSYEKL. The CDR3: CASSQSQGRMNTEAFF. The DNA for the CDR3 is TGCGCCAGCAGCCAATCGCAGGGGCGGATGAACACTGAAGCTTTCTTT.

The CDR3 sequence: CASKVLSRGYRETQYF. The CDR3 coding sequence is TGTGCCAGCAAAGTGCTGAGCAGGGGGTACCGAGAGACCCAGTACTTC. The rearrangement uses TRBV7-9 and TRBJ2-5, with 7 bases identical to TRBD1. The CDR3 is 16 amino acids. Germline V CDR1 and CDR2: SEHNR, FQNEAQ (reference sequence). J was trimmed by 4 bases and V by 7 bases; bases with no gene match: 15.

The chain is built from TRBV5-1 and TRBJ2-3; the match to TRBD2 covers 11 bases. This CDR3 region has 16 residues. V lost 4 bases to trimming and J lost 4 bases; unmatched junction nucleotides: 8. Looked up from germline, CDR1 is SGHRS and CDR2 is YFSETQ. CDR3 nucleotides: TGCGCCAGCAGCCCTATTAGCGGGGGGGCCCCAGATACGCAGTATTTT. This codes for CASSPISGGAPDTQYF.

This clone was counted once. This rearrangement joins TRBV24-1 to TRBJ2-1, with D perhaps matching TRBD1 (7 bases). The germline V gene has CDR1 KGHDR and CDR2 SFDVKD. The CDR3 loop spans 16 amino acids. The ends were cut back, 9 bases at V and 3 bases at J, with 20 bases in the middle. The CDR3 coding sequence is TGTGCCACCGGCGAGGCAGGGGGGAATAACTACAATGAGCAGTTCTTC. It specifies CATGEAGGNNYNEQFF.

This CDR3 is CASSNYRPEQYV. CDR3 nucleotides: TGTGCCAGCAGCAACTATCGGCCCGAGCAGTACGTC. This sequence joins TRBV6-5 and TRBJ2-7; no definite D call. The CDR3 length is 12 residues. V was cut by 6 bases and J by 6 bases, with 12 bases left in between. Germline lookup yields CDR1 MNHEY and CDR2 SVGAGI.

The rearrangement links TRBV3-1 (or the pseudogene TRBV3-2) to TRBJ1-2; D gene ambiguous. The CDR3 sequence is 14 residues long. Germline CDR1 and CDR2: LGHDT and YNNKEL (reference sequence). V lost 4 bases and J 1 base, leaving 10 bases between the germline ends. CDR3 region: CASSPWRINYGYTF. The CDR3 DNA reads as TGTGCCAGCAGCCCATGGAGAATTAACTATGGCTACACCTTC.

This clone was seen a single time. The gene calls are TRBV5-1 and TRBJ2-5; 8 bases agree with TRBD1. V lost 1 base and J lost 1; bases outside the gene matches: 3. This CDR3 has 15 residues. Germline loops: CDR1 SGHRS, CDR2 YFSETQ. This CDR3 reads CASSLWTGTQETQYF. The DNA for the CDR3 is TGCGCCAGCAGCTTGTGGACAGGGACCCAAGAGACCCAGTACTTC. The full variable domain, its missing parts supplied by reference TRBV5-1 and TRBJ2-5, is KAGVTQTPRYLIKTRGQQVTLSCSPISGHRSVSWYQQTPGQGLQFLFEYFSETQRNKGNFPGRFSGRQFSNSRSEMNVSTLELGDSALYLCASSLWTGTQETQYFGPGTRLLVL.

The gene calls are TRBV7-2 and TRBJ2-1; maybe TRBD1 (5 bases). The germline V gene has CDR1 SGHTA and CDR2 FQGNSA. V was clipped by 4 bases and J by 4 bases, with 11 bases between them. CDR3 length equals 14 residues. The CDR3 nucleotides are TGTGCCAGCAGCTCCCCCAGGGCTTACAATGAGCAGTTCTTC. Residues: CASSSPRAYNEQFF. The complete variable domain, with remaining parts taken from reference TRBV7-2 and TRBJ2-1, reads GAGVSQSPSNKVTEKGKDVELRCDPISGHTALYWYRQSLGQGLEFLIYFQGNSAPDKSGLPSDRFSAERTGGSVSTLTIQRTQQEDSAVYLCASSSPRAYNEQFFGPGTRLTVL.

This clone was seen a few times. V usage is TRBV5-1 and J usage is TRBJ1-4; D might be TRBD1 (5 bases). The CDR3 sequence is 16 residues long. Germline CDR1 and CDR2: SGHRS and YFSETQ. Between the trimmed V and J ends, which lost 4 bases and 3 bases, there was a span of 16 bases. The CDR3: CASSPSAGAANEKLFF. The CDR3 DNA sequence: TGCGCCAGCAGCCCGTCCGCTGGGGCGGCTAATGAAAAACTGTTTTTT.

The chain recombines TRBV6-5 with TRBJ2-7; 7 bases match TRBD1. Trimming removed 7 bases from V and 7 bases from J; junction bases left unmatched: 10. In germline, CDR1 is MNHEY, CDR2 SVGAGI. The CDR3 is 13 amino acids. CDR3 region: CASTQGTAPEQYF. CDR3 nucleotide sequence: TGTGCCAGCACCCAAGGGACAGCGCCAGAGCAGTACTTC.

There are a few counts of this clone. V gene TRBV21-1 combines with J gene TRBJ1-3; the table gives TRBD1 as D, unverified against the DNA. TRBV21-1 is a known pseudogene. The CDR3 contains 15 residues. The CDR3 sequence is CASSKGVQGPNTIYF. As DNA, the CDR3 is TGTGCCAGCAGCAAAGGCGTGCAGGGGCCCAACACCATATATTTT.

V usage is TRBV18 and J usage is TRBJ1-2, with D possibly TRBD1 on 5 matching bases. The CDR3 consists of 15 residues. The germline CDR1 and CDR2 sequences are KGHSH and LQKENI. Trimming took off 3 bases at V and 10 bases at J, with 21 bases between the two ends. CDR3 region: CASSPQEGSRDLYTF. In nucleotides, the CDR3 is TGTGCCAGCTCACCGCAGGAGGGTTCTAGGGACCTCTACACCTTC.

This rearrangement joins TRBV5-1 to TRBJ2-7; a possible D gene is TRBD1 (7 bases). Germline CDR1 is SGHRS and CDR2 is YFSETQ. Deletions cut 1 base from V and 2 bases from J, with 22 bases between. There are 18 residues in the CDR3. For the CDR3, the DNA is TGCGCCAGCAGCTTGCGCGGAGGGGGCATAAAAAAAGCCTACGAGCAGTACGTC. This gives the protein CASSLRGGGIKKAYEQYV.

This chain uses TRBV6-5 with TRBJ2-7, with D possibly matching TRBD1 (7 bases). The CDR3 has 14 amino acids. Trimming stripped 7 bases from V and 4 bases from J, with 17 bases between. Germline assignment: CDR1 MNHEY and CDR2 SVGAGI. The CDR3 sequence: CASTYGAGGYEQYF. As DNA, the CDR3 is TGTGCCAGCACCTACGGGGCAGGGGGGTACGAGCAGTACTTC.

This chain joins TRBV7-6 and TRBJ2-2; TRBD2 matches 12 bases. The V segment lost 5 bases and the J segment 3 bases; nucleotides outside the gene matches: 10. The CDR3 length is 18 residues. Germline V gene lookup returns CDR1 SGHVS and CDR2 FNYEAQ. The CDR3, as DNA: TGTGCCAGCAGCCTGGGACTAGCGGGCCATAGGGACACCGGGGAGCTGTTTTTT. It specifies CASSLGLAGHRDTGELFF.

The V call is TRBV30, the J call TRBJ1-6; D might be TRBD1 (6 bases). Trimming took 5 bases from V and 0 from J, leaving 8 bases between them. The CDR3 is 14 residues long. Germline V gene sequence: CDR1 GTSNPN, CDR2 SVGIG (reference sequence). CDR3 in amino acids: CAWVDSSYNSPLHF. In DNA form, the CDR3 reads TGTGCCTGGGTGGACAGCTCCTATAATTCACCCCTCCACTTT.

This chain joins TRBV9 and TRBJ2-1; a possible D gene is TRBD2 (5 bases). CDR1 is SGDLS, CDR2 YYNGEE, per germline. This CDR3 is 15 amino acids long. The germline V and J ends were trimmed by 1 base and 0 bases, with 8 bases remaining between them. CDR3 nucleotide sequence: TGTGCCAGCAGCGTAAGGACTGTCTCCTACAATGAGCAGTTCTTC. It is translated as CASSVRTVSYNEQFF.

The CDR3 DNA reads TGTGCCAGCAGTTTAGCCAGGGATGGCAATCAGCCCCAGCATTTT. Its protein is CASSLARDGNQPQHF. The chain has TRBV27 and TRBJ1-5; maybe TRBD1 (5 bases). The CDR3 has 15 residues. Trimming removed 2 bases at V and 2 bases at J, with 10 bases between. Germline lookup yields CDR1 MNHEY and CDR2 SMNVEV (reference sequence).

The chain is built from TRBV5-1 and TRBJ2-5; 14 bases line up with TRBD2. This CDR3 spans 16 amino acids. From germline, CDR1 is SGHRS and CDR2 YFSETQ. V lost 5 bases and J lost 4; bases outside the gene matches: 7. Written as DNA, the CDR3 is TGCGCCAGCAGGAGGACTAGCGGGGGGACACTAGAGACCCAGTACTTC. It translates to CASRRTSGGTLETQYF.

The chain carries TRBV9 and TRBJ2-7; 9 bases map to TRBD1. The CDR3 spans 15 residues. Trimming took 4 bases from V and 5 from J; bases not matched to a gene: 10. Germline values: CDR1 SGDLS, CDR2 YYNGEE. The CDR3 spells CASSSGTGKVHEQYV. CDR3 bases: TGTGCCAGCAGCTCGGGGACAGGGAAGGTCCACGAGCAGTACGTC.

The chain has TRBV2 and TRBJ1-1; no reliable D call. Trimming cost V 5 bases and J 6 bases, with 13 bases left between them. The CDR3 consists of 13 residues. The germline V gene encodes CDR1 SNHLY and CDR2 FYNNEI. CDR3 DNA sequence: TGTGCCAGCAGTACGCGAGGGCCGGCTGAAGCTTTCTTT. Translation: CASSTRGPAEAFF.

V usage is TRBV3-1 (or the pseudogene TRBV3-2) and J usage is TRBJ2-3, with no clear D. CDR3 length: 13 residues. Per germline, CDR1 LGHDT and CDR2 YNNKEL (reference sequence). Trimming shortened V by 4 bases and J by 3 bases, and 8 bases separated the two germline ends. CDR3: CASSPGFTDTQYF. CDR3 in DNA: TGTGCCAGCAGCCCCGGGTTTACAGATACGCAGTATTTT.